This T cell receptor (beta chain) was captured in a study of siplizumab effects on memory and regulatory T cells. The study, taken as a whole, reports: Apparently key alloresponse contributors, naive T cells also seemed more diverse than memory cells. Memory cells that were CD4+ and unstimulated gave rise to alloreactive sequences, which siplizumab significantly reduced.

Assaying covered roughly 100,000 TCR templates per sample. Assay: immunoSEQ multiplex PCR; the TCRdb copy retains only in-frame clones and omits some. In the table there are around 100,000 clones, more than 90% of which are singletons. The length of the CDR3 is 14 residues. The germline gives CDR1 SGHAT, CDR2 FQDESV (reference sequence). V was pared by 7 bases and J by 5 bases, with 7 bases of the junction left unmatched. On this clone itself: No antigen is known for it.

Sequences were obtained from CD4+ T cells sorted from blood. The sequence was obtained from a human donor in good health. This chain links TRBV11-1 with TRBJ2-3, with TRBD2 matching 9 bases. CDR3 bases: TGTGCCAGCACCTACCGCGGGGGGGGAGATACGCAGTATTTT. Translated, it gives CASTYRGGGDTQYF.